This T cell receptor (beta chain) stems from a study of T cells in Graves' hyperthyroidism and ophthalmopathy. The CDR3 runs to 15 residues. V lost 1 base to trimming and J lost 4 bases, with 11 bases between them. This clonotype was counted only a few times. The investigators amplified TCR beta CDR3 regions from RNA transcripts. The TCR CDR3 was amplified in a first-round RT-PCR using the HTBI primer set. TCRdb passed the multiplex PCR reads through MiXCR, listing each CDR3 protein once. The sample carries some 340,000 distinct CDR3 sequences, roughly an eighth recorded once. Input material: blood. The V and J genes are TRBV12-3 or TRBV12-4 and TRBJ2-4; possible D gene TRBD2, 6 bases. The TCR was taken from a woman aged 40 to 55 with Graves' ophthalmopathy. In DNA form, the CDR3 reads TGTGCCAGCAGTTTAGAGCTAGGGAGGAAAAACATTCAGTACTTC. This sequence encodes CASSLELGRKNIQYF.